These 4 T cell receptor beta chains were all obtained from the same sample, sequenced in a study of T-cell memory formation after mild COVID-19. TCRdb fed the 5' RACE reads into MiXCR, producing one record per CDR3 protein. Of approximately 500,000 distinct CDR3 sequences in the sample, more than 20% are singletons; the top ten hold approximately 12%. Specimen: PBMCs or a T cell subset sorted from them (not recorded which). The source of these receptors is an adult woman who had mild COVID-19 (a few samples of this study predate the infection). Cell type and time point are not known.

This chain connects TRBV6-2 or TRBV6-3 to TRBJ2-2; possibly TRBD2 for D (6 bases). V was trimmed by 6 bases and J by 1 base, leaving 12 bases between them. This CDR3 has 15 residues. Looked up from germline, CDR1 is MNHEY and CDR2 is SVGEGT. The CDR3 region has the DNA TGTGCCAGCAGACCCTCCGGGGGGAACACCGGGGAGCTGTTTTTT. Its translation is CASRPSGGNTGELFF.

CDR3 in DNA: TGCAGCGCGGCAGTCCGCTCCTACGAGCAGTACTTC. Residues: CSAAVRSYEQYF. The rearrangement joins TRBV29-1 to TRBJ2-7, with unresolved D. Trimming removed 7 bases from V and 0 bases from J, with 10 bases in between. Germline CDR1 SQVTM, CDR2 ANQGSEA. This CDR3 comprises 12 residues.

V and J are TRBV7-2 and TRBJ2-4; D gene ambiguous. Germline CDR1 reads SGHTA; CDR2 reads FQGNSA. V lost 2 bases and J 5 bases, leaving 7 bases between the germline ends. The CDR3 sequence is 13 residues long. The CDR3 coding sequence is TGTGCCAGCAGCTTAAACTGGGAAAACATTCAGTACTTC. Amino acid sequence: CASSLNWENIQYF.

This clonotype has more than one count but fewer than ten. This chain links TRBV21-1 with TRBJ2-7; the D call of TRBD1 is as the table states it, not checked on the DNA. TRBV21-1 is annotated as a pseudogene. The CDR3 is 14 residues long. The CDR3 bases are TGTGCCAGCGCCTCCGGGCAGGGGTCGTACGAGCAGTACTTC. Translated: CASASGQGSYEQYF.